This TCR beta chain was recovered during a study of identifying expanded T cells in peripheral blood. CDR1 is MNHNS, CDR2 SASEGT, per germline. V shed 3 bases, J shed 4 bases, and the junction held 5 bases outside the gene matches. The CDR3 consists of 15 residues. The data were produced by immunoSEQ multiplex PCR, yet TCRdb's version contains in-frame clones alone and is incomplete. The sample shows about 86,000 clones, about 88% of them seen only once. The receptor was isolated from a person aged 18 to 75 in good health. Sequenced material: blood. The chain joins TRBV6-1 to TRBJ2-3, with 9 bases identical to TRBD2. The CDR3 bases are TGTGCCAGCAGTGATCTGGGCGGGGGGGCAGATACGCAGTATTTT. This codes for CASSDLGGGADTQYF.